These T cell receptor beta chains were read from a single sample in a study of T cells in localized non-small cell lung cancer. Clones were read by immunoSEQ multiplex PCR, and TCRdb kept only the in-frame ones, dropping some. The sample shows about 35,000 clones, around 79% of them seen only once. The sequenced sample was peripheral blood, obtained before any cancer treatment. Receptor source: a male donor aged 60 or over with stage III squamous cell lung carcinoma. CDR3s include the opening cysteine and the closing phenylalanine or tryptophan. The order of the fields is J gene, clone size, D gene, V gene, CDR3 DNA, CDR3 protein. The D gene is left open where the match is weak. Clone size is not always given. Where it is, it says once, few, many or a class for expanded clones.

>TRBJ2-5|NA|TRBD1|TRBV19
TGTGCCAGTAGCACAGGGGGCGGTTACCAAGAGACCCAGTACTTC
CASSTGGGYQETQYF
>TRBJ2-1|NA|NA|TRBV27
TGTGCCAGCAGTTCCCGGGACTCGGAGCAGTTCTTC
CASSSRDSEQFF
>TRBJ1-3|NA|NA|TRBV5-4
TGTGCCAGCAGCTTCCCCACGGGGACCTCTGGAAACACCATATATTTT
CASSFPTGTSGNTIYF
>TRBJ2-1|NA|NA|TRBV7-6
TGTGCCAGCAGCTTACCTGACTCACTTGAGCAGTTCTTC
CASSLPDSLEQFF
>TRBJ1-1|NA|TRBD1|TRBV18
TGTGCCAGCTCACCACGGACAGGAATACCCACTGAAGCTTTCTTT
CASSPRTGIPTEAFF
>TRBJ1-5|NA|NA|TRBV6-1
TGTGCCAGCACCGGCGGCCAGGAGCCCCAGCATTTT
CASTGGQEPQHF
>TRBJ2-2|NA|NA|TRBV5-4
TGTGCCAGCACCATAGGGGGTACCGGGGAGCTGTTTTTT
CASTIGGTGELFF
>TRBJ1-2|NA|TRBD1|TRBV30
TGTGCCTGGAGTGTACAGGGGGCGCGGTATGGCTACACCTTC
CAWSVQGARYGYTF
>TRBJ2-3|NA|TRBD2|TRBV9
TGTGCCAGCAGCGTAGGGGTAGCGGGGGTCACAGATACGCAGTATTTT
CASSVGVAGVTDTQYF
>TRBJ2-1|NA|TRBD1|TRBV6-5
TGTGCCAGCAGTTACTTGGGACAGGGGAGTGATGAGCAGTTCTTC
CASSYLGQGSDEQFF
>TRBJ2-5|once|NA|TRBV9
TGTGCCAGCAGCGTAGGACAGAACCAAGAGACCCAGTACTTC
CASSVGQNQETQYF
>TRBJ2-3|NA|TRBD2|TRBV19
TGTGCCAGCTCGACTAGCGGGGGGCCCTCCGGCGCAGATACGCAGTATTTT
CASSTSGGPSGADTQYF
>TRBJ1-1|NA|NA|TRBV4-1
TGCGCCAGCAGCCCCGGGAGGGGCCCGGGACTCCAGAACACTGAAGCTTTCTTT
CASSPGRGPGLQNTEAFF
>TRBJ2-5|NA|NA|TRBV4-2
TGTGCCAGCAGCCAAGGAGGGGTTGGGGAGACCCAGTACTTC
CASSQGGVGETQYF
>TRBJ1-5|NA|TRBD1|TRBV29-1
TGCAGCGTTGAAGATCTTACGAAGGGACAGGGCCGCCAGGATCAGCCCCAGCATTTT
CSVEDLTKGQGRQDQPQHF
>TRBJ2-1|NA|NA|TRBV10-3
TGTGCCATCAGCGATGAGGGAATGGAGTTCTTC
CAISDEGMEFF
>TRBJ2-7|NA|NA|TRBV6-5
TGTGCCAGCAGTTACTCGGGCCTCGAGCAGTACTTC
CASSYSGLEQYF
>TRBJ2-3|NA|TRBD1|TRBV9
TGTGCCAGCAGCGTACCCCCCCAGGACAGGTTCTGGGGAGATACGCAGTATTTT
CASSVPPQDRFWGDTQYF
>TRBJ1-1|NA|NA|TRBV5-1
TGCGCCAGCAGCCCCCAGACGCAGAACACTGAAGCTTTCTTT
CASSPQTQNTEAFF
>TRBJ2-6|NA|TRBD1|TRBV10-3
TGTGCCATCAGTGAGTCACACAGGGGAACCGGGGCCAACGTCCTGACTTTC
CAISESHRGTGANVLTF
>TRBJ2-2|NA|TRBD2|TRBV2
TGTGCCAGCAGTGACGGCAGCGGGGGATGGACCGGGGAGCTGTTTTTT
CASSDGSGGWTGELFF
>TRBJ2-3|NA|TRBD1|TRBV19
TGTGCCAGTAGTACGCGGACAGGGTCAGATACGCAGTATTTT
CASSTRTGSDTQYF
>TRBJ1-6|once|NA|TRBV2
TGTGCCAGCAGTGACAATTCACCCCTCCACTTT
CASSDNSPLHF
>TRBJ1-2|NA|TRBD1|TRBV5-1
TGCGCCAGCAGCACCGGACAGGGGGCGTATGGCTACACCTTC
CASSTGQGAYGYTF
>TRBJ1-3|NA|NA|TRBV5-1
TGCGCCAGCAGCTTGGACGGCACGAACCCCTCTGGAAACACCATATATTTT
CASSLDGTNPSGNTIYF
>TRBJ2-3|NA|NA|TRBV5-1
TGCGCCAGCAGCTTGCCTACCCAAAGCACAGATACGCAGTATTTT
CASSLPTQSTDTQYF
>TRBJ2-2|once|NA|TRBV5-6
TGTGCCAGCAGCCCCATGGGCTCGAACACCGGGGAGCTGTTTTTT
CASSPMGSNTGELFF
>TRBJ1-5|medium-sized|NA|TRBV5-5
TGTGCCAGCAGCTTGGAACAGGGCGGCAATCAGCCCCAGCATTTT
CASSLEQGGNQPQHF